The clone carrying this T cell receptor beta chain has a handful of counts. What it binds is not known. Trimming pared 2 bases from V and 4 bases from J, leaving 8 bases between. The CDR3 consists of 13 residues. The study made its TCR cDNA through 5'RACE template switching. That step introduced a universal primer site along with UMIs. One entry per CDR3 protein, called by TCRdb with MiXCR from the 5' RACE reads. The data contain under 300,000 distinct CDR3 sequences, approximately 13% of them seen just once; the ten biggest clones take up less than 0.55%. This entry belongs to a study of T cells after yellow fever vaccination. Regarding the study as a whole: A weaker but faster secondary response was observed, peaking on day 5 versus 15. Reappearing after the booster were most of the clones from primary vaccination (around 95% CD4, approximately 86% CD8). Abundant clonotypes (contaminants from the bulk population) could be present in FACS-sorted repertoires.

The TCR originated in a man younger than 40 who received the YFV17D yellow fever vaccine. V usage is TRBV12-3 or TRBV12-4 and J usage is TRBJ1-2; no firm D call. Here the sequenced sample was CD4+ T cells sorted from PBMCs, taken 45 days after the yellow fever booster vaccination. CDR3 nucleotide sequence: TGTGCCAGCAGTTTAAACGGGATCTATGGCTACACCTTC. Translation gives CASSLNGIYGYTF.